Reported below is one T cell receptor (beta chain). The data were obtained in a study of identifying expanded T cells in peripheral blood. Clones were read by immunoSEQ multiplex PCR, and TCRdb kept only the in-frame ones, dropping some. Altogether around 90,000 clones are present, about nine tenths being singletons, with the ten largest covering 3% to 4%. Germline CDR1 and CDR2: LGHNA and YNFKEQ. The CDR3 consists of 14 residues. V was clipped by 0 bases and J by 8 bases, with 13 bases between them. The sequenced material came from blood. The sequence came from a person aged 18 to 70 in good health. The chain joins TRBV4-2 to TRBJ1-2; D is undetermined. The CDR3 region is CASSQDRSGSGYTF. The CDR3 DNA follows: TGTGCCAGCAGCCAAGATAGGTCGGGGTCGGGCTACACCTTC.